This TCR beta chain derives from a study of shared clonotypes between healthy human individuals. Evenly divided among several immunoSEQ plates was the genomic DNA of each subset. As handled by the study authors: Sequence data from immunoSEQ were junction-only and lacked quality scores; consequently, filtering differed. TCRdb's table, derived via immunoSEQ multiplex PCR, lists solely in-frame clones and lacks some. V and J calls and clone size are those listed in that table; D and trimming were worked out from the DNA. The repertoire has about 1,500,000 clones, 96% of them found once; the top ten carry more than 0.9%. There are 15 residues in the CDR3. Germline CDR1 MNHNS, CDR2 SASEGT. V was clipped by 6 bases and J by 7 bases, with 19 bases between them.

The sequenced material came from naive CD4+ T cells sorted from blood. The subset is: CD45RA+ positively selected. The chain joins TRBV6-1 to TRBJ2-1; tentatively, D is TRBD2 (5 bases). The receptor comes from a man aged 25-45 years in good health. The CDR3: CASSPTRGFYNEQFF. The CDR3, as DNA: TGTGCCAGCAGCCCGACTCGCGGGTTTTATAATGAGCAGTTCTTC.